This entry lists 15 T cell receptor beta chains sequenced from one sample in a study of CD8 T cells in ankylosing spondylitis. TCRdb re-called the 5' RACE reads with MiXCR, one entry per CDR3 protein. The sample shows around 300,000 distinct CDR3 sequences, roughly 20% of them seen only once. The sequencing input was blood, either unsorted or a sorted T cell fraction (not recorded which). The receptors stem from a female donor with ankylosing spondylitis or in good health (not recorded which).

Only a few counts were recorded for this clonotype. This chain uses TRBV29-1 with TRBJ2-1, with D hard to call. Deletions cut 3 bases from V and 3 bases from J, with 9 bases between. The germline V gene has CDR1 SQVTM and CDR2 ANQGSEA. This CDR3 has 13 residues. The CDR3: CSVDYTGYNEQFF. Written as DNA, the CDR3 is TGCAGCGTTGACTACACTGGCTACAATGAGCAGTTCTTC.

This clonotype was observed a handful of times. Here the CDR3 reads CASSVSTLNTEAFF. For the CDR3, the DNA is TGTGCCAGCAGCGTTTCGACATTGAACACTGAAGCTTTCTTT. This chain joins TRBV9 and TRBJ1-1; D remains unclear. The V end lost 2 bases, the J end lost 0 bases, and 8 bases lay between the germline ends. The CDR3 sequence is 14 residues long. The germline V gene has CDR1 SGDLS and CDR2 YYNGEE.

The chain has TRBV30 and TRBJ1-3, with D possibly TRBD1 on 5 matching bases. Germline V lookup: CDR1 GTSNPN, CDR2 SVGIG (reference sequence). Trimming cost V 5 bases and J 1 base, with 12 bases left between them. The CDR3 is 14 residues long. The DNA for the CDR3 is TGTGCCTGGGGGACCCTCGGGTCTGGAAACACCATATATTTT. The encoded protein is CAWGTLGSGNTIYF.

This clonotype was counted between two and nine times. The chain is built from TRBV20-1 and TRBJ1-6, with 7 positions matching TRBD1. This CDR3 is built from 13 residues. Germline loops: CDR1 DFQATT, CDR2 SNEGSKA (reference sequence). The CDR3 DNA reads as TGCAGCGCTCGGGACAGTCTAAATTCACCCCTCCACTTT. Its protein is CSARDSLNSPLHF.

The DNA for the CDR3 is TGCAGTGCTAGAGATCACACTGAAGCTTTCTTT. Protein sequence: CSARDHTEAFF. The gene calls are TRBV20-1 and TRBJ1-1; D gene ambiguous. CDR3 length equals 11 residues. In germline, CDR1 is DFQATT, CDR2 SNEGSKA (reference sequence). The ends were cut back, 0 bases at V and 3 bases at J, with 2 bases in the middle.

The chain carries TRBV5-4 and TRBJ2-7, with 9 positions matching TRBD2. CDR1 is SGHNT, CDR2 YYREEE, per germline (reference sequence). J gave up 0 bases and V 4 bases, and 11 bases lay outside the gene matches. The CDR3 loop spans 17 amino acids. The CDR3 here is CASSPSGLARGSYEQYF. The CDR3 DNA sequence: TGTGCCAGCAGCCCTTCCGGACTAGCGAGAGGCTCCTACGAGCAGTACTTC.

This clonotype was seen repeatedly, ten times or more. One end of the junction fails to match germline, which may point to a read error. This chain connects TRBV7-9 to TRBJ1-1; TRBD1 matches at 7 bases. CDR1 and CDR2 from the germline V gene are SEHNR and FQNEAQ (reference sequence). This CDR3 contains 13 residues. CDR3 sequence: CASSRQGNTEAFF. In DNA, the CDR3 is TGCGCCAGCAGCCGACAGGGGAACACTGAAGCTTTCTTT.

This chain joins TRBV5-5 and TRBJ2-7; no reliable D call. The CDR3 is 14 amino acids. V lost 1 base to trimming and J lost 2 bases, with 10 bases between them. Per the germline V gene, CDR1 is SGHKS and CDR2 is YYEKEE (reference sequence). The chain's CDR3 is CASSLLREPYEQYF. The CDR3 bases are TGTGCCAGCAGCTTGTTACGAGAACCCTACGAGCAGTACTTC.

DNA for the CDR3: TGCGCCAGCGGTAGCGGCAACTACAATGAGCAGTTCTTC. Translating gives CASGSGNYNEQFF. The chain combines TRBV5-1 with TRBJ2-1, with D maybe TRBD2 (6 bases). Trimming left V 7 bases short and J 3 bases short, with 11 bases between. The CDR3 contains 13 residues. Germline assignment: CDR1 SGHRS and CDR2 YFSETQ.

This rearrangement joins TRBV12-3 or TRBV12-4 to TRBJ2-1; 13 nucleotides match TRBD2. The length of the CDR3 is 15 residues. With 7 bases clipped from V and 7 bases from J, the junction kept 7 bases outside the gene matches. CDR3 nucleotide sequence: TGTGCCAGCACCTGGGGACTAGCGGGACAGAATGAGCAGTTCTTC. This gives the protein CASTWGLAGQNEQFF.

The CDR3 nucleotides are TGTGCCAGCAGTGGGGATCCGCCGCGACGCACAGATACGCAGTATTTT. Encoded protein: CASSGDPPRRTDTQYF. This chain joins TRBV2 and TRBJ2-3, with D uncertain. The CDR3 runs 16 residues. Trimming shortened V by 4 bases and J by 1 base, and 15 bases separated the two germline ends. CDR1 SNHLY and CDR2 FYNNEI come from the germline V gene.

This clonotype showed up many times. The chain employs TRBV7-2 and TRBJ2-1; possible D gene TRBD2, 5 bases. The CDR3 is made up of 15 amino acids. Trimming stripped 3 bases from V and 1 base from J, with 10 bases between. Germline values: CDR1 SGHTA, CDR2 FQGNSA. The CDR3, as DNA: TGTGCCAGCAGCTTGGCGGGTCCTTCCTACAATGAGCAGTTCTTC. Translating gives CASSLAGPSYNEQFF.

This clonotype appeared a few times. The V and J genes are TRBV7-9 and TRBJ2-3; possible D gene TRBD2, 5 bases. Trimming removed 5 bases at V and 0 bases at J, with 9 bases between. The CDR3 contains 14 residues. The V gene's germline CDR1 is SEHNR and CDR2 FQNEAQ (reference sequence). As DNA, the CDR3 is TGTGCCAGCAGCAGGACTTCTAGCACAGATACGCAGTATTTT. As protein: CASSRTSSTDTQYF.

This clonotype was counted at least ten times. The gene calls are TRBV29-1 and TRBJ2-7; tentatively, D is TRBD1 or TRBD2 (5 bases each). The CDR3 length is 13 residues. Germline assignment: CDR1 SQVTM and CDR2 ANQGSEA. Trimming cost V 3 bases and J 6 bases, with 15 bases left between them. DNA of the CDR3: TGCAGCGTTGATCTTGGGGGAAATATCGAGCAGTACTTC. Translated: CSVDLGGNIEQYF.

This clonotype was counted at least ten times. The chain employs TRBV10-3 and TRBJ2-5; D is perhaps TRBD2 (5 bases). CDR3 length: 16 residues. The germline CDR1 and CDR2 sequences are ENHRY and SYGVKD. V lost 0 bases and J lost 3, with 14 bases in between. The CDR3 region has the DNA TGTGCCATCAGTGAGTCGAAAGGGTCGGGAAAAGAGACCCAGTACTTC. Protein: CAISESKGSGKETQYF.